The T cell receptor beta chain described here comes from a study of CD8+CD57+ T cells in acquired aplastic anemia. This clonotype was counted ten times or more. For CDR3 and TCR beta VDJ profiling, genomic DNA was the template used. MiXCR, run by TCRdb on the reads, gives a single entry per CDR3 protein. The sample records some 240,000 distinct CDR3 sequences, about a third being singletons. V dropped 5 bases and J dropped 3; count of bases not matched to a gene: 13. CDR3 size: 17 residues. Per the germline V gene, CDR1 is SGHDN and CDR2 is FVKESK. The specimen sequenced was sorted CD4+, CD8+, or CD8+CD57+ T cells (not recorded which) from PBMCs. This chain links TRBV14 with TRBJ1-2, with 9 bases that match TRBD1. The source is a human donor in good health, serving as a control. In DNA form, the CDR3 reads TGTGCCAGCAGCAGCCTCTTTGACAGGGGGGCGCACTATGGCTACACCTTC. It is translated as CASSSLFDRGAHYGYTF.